This T cell receptor beta chain originates from a study of OX40 agonist ivuxolimab in advanced cancers. Study at large: Three individuals attained partial responses, comprising one hepatocellular carcinoma case and two cutaneous melanoma cases. The study, taken as a whole, reports: At 0.1 to 3.0 mg/kg and by week 6, CD4+ and CD8+ T cells in the blood had expanded clonally. There were, on average, more expanded clones in CD8+ T cells than in CD4+.

The method was immunoSEQ multiplex PCR; TCRdb's version includes in-frame clones alone and lacks a portion of them. There are approximately 70,000 clones in the sample; about 85% occur only once, and 1% lies in the top ten. Points on this clone: As yet, its antigen is unknown.

The CDR3 covers 15 residues. CDR1 is SGHNT, CDR2 YENEEA, per germline. The V segment lost 5 bases and the J segment 4 bases; nucleotides outside the gene matches: 5. This rearrangement joins TRBV11-3 to TRBJ2-3; 11 bases map to TRBD2. The source material was CD4+ or CD8+ T cells sorted from blood, sampled in a trial of the OX40 agonist ivuxolimab. The clonotype originates from an adult with an advanced solid tumor such as melanoma, head and neck, liver or kidney cancer. CDR3 loop: CASSRPGLAADTQYF. In nucleotides, the CDR3 is TGTGCCAGCAGCCGCCCGGGACTAGCGGCAGATACGCAGTATTTT.